These 17 T cell receptor beta chains share one sample of origin, sequenced in a study of PD-1 blockade in classical Hodgkin lymphoma. The assay was immunoSEQ multiplex PCR, and TCRdb's table has in-frame clones only and misses some. The repertoire includes tens of thousands of clones, roughly nine tenths of them detected once, and roughly a tenth sits in the top ten. Every patient relapsed after autologous stem cell transplantation, and brentuximab vedotin exposure varied. The starting material was peripheral blood mononuclear cells (PBMCs), obtained before the second cycle of nivolumab. All receptors come from a human donor with classical Hodgkin lymphoma.

V usage is TRBV28 and J usage is TRBJ2-7; D may match TRBD1 or TRBD2 (5 bases each). V shed 4 bases and J shed 3 bases, with 13 bases lying between them. The CDR3 totals 14 residues. The germline CDR1 and CDR2 sequences are MDHEN and SYDVKM. CDR3 sequence (DNA): TGTGCCAGCAGTTCCTCCGGGACCCTCTACGAGCAGTACTTC. Translated, it gives CASSSSGTLYEQYF. The whole variable domain, filled in from reference TRBV28 and TRBJ2-7, reads DVKVTQSSRYLVKRTGEKVFLECVQDMDHENMFWYRQDPGLGLRLIYFSYDVKMKEKGDIPEGYSVSREKKERFSLILESASTNQTSMYLCASSSSGTLYEQYFGPGTRLTVT.

This clone appeared a few times. The V and J genes are TRBV7-9 and TRBJ2-1, with a tentative D call TRBD1 (5 bases). The CDR3 totals 13 residues. Germline assignment: CDR1 SEHNR and CDR2 FQNEAQ (reference sequence). V gave up 3 bases and J gave up 6 bases, with 9 bases separating them. CDR3 sequence (DNA): TGTGCCAGCAGCTTCCTCCAGGGCAATGAGCAGTTCTTC. Its protein product is CASSFLQGNEQFF.

The rearrangement uses TRBV19 and TRBJ2-1; D is possibly TRBD1 or TRBD2 (6 bases each). V dropped 9 bases and J dropped 6 bases, with 18 bases sitting between them. The germline CDR1 and CDR2 sequences are LNHDA and SQIVND (reference sequence). The CDR3 spans 14 residues. The CDR3 loop is CASSPRGPTNEQFF. The CDR3 DNA sequence: TGTGCCAGCTCCCCCCGGGGGCCTACCAATGAGCAGTTCTTC.

This sequence joins TRBV9 and TRBJ2-2; D might be TRBD2 (7 bases). Germline lookup yields CDR1 SGDLS and CDR2 YYNGEE. The CDR3 consists of 14 residues. Trimming took 7 bases from V and 5 from J, leaving 15 bases between them. In nucleotides, the CDR3 is TGTGCCAGCTCCCTAGGGGGGGCAACCGGGGAGCTGTTTTTT. It specifies CASSLGGATGELFF.

This rearrangement joins TRBV5-1 to TRBJ2-7; 11 nucleotides line up with TRBD1. Germline CDR1 SGHRS, CDR2 YFSETQ. The J segment lost 2 bases and the V segment lost 0 bases, leaving 4 bases of the junction unmatched. The CDR3 spans 16 residues. The CDR3 DNA reads TGCGCCAGCAGCTTGGCGGGACAGGGGGGTACCTACGAGCAGTACTTC. Translation: CASSLAGQGGTYEQYF. Full variable domain (missing parts from reference TRBV5-1 and TRBJ2-7): KAGVTQTPRYLIKTRGQQVTLSCSPISGHRSVSWYQQTPGQGLQFLFEYFSETQRNKGNFPGRFSGRQFSNSRSEMNVSTLELGDSALYLCASSLAGQGGTYEQYFGPGTRLTVT.

The V and J genes are TRBV7-6 and TRBJ1-6, with TRBD1 as a possible D gene (5 bases). The length of the CDR3 is 14 residues. CDR1 and CDR2 from the germline V gene are SGHVS and FNYEAQ. Trimming shortened V by 5 bases and J by 9 bases, and 14 bases separated the two germline ends. CDR3 protein: CASSPGGSGSPLHF. CDR3 in DNA: TGTGCCAGCAGCCCCGGGGGGTCTGGTTCACCCCTCCACTTT.

The chain couples TRBV25-1 to TRBJ1-1, with TRBD1 matching 8 bases. Germline V gene sequence: CDR1 MGHDK, CDR2 SYGVNS. The CDR3 contains 15 residues. J lost 8 bases, V lost 2 bases, and 10 bases had no gene match. In DNA form, the CDR3 reads TGTGCCAGCAGTGAAACGACAGGGGTGGGGGTGGAAGCTTTCTTT. It specifies CASSETTGVGVEAFF.

The chain employs TRBV21-1 and TRBJ1-5. TRBV21-1 is tagged as a pseudogene. CDR3 length equals 17 residues. The CDR3 DNA reads TGTGCCAGCAGCAAAGAGGCAGCCGGGAATAGCAATCAGCCCCAGCATTTT. Protein: CASSKEAAGNSNQPQHF.

This chain connects TRBV28 to TRBJ2-2; D not resolved. V lost 4 bases, J lost 8 bases, and 8 bases lay in between. The germline V gene has CDR1 MDHEN and CDR2 SYDVKM. CDR3 size: 12 residues. This CDR3 is CASSSLMGELFF. As DNA, the CDR3 is TGTGCCAGCAGTTCCCTGATGGGGGAGCTGTTTTTT.

With respect to this clone: At the DNA level, this CDR3 is encoded by other sequences in the same sample as well. This chain connects TRBV4-1 to TRBJ2-5; the D gene is possibly TRBD2 (5 bases). Germline V gene lookup returns CDR1 MGHRA and CDR2 YSYEKL. Trimming removed 4 bases at V and 5 bases at J, with 14 bases between. This CDR3 contains 14 residues. CDR3: CASSPRGSQETQYF. Here the CDR3 DNA reads TGCGCCAGCAGCCCCCGAGGGTCTCAGGAGACCCAGTACTTC.

This clone was detected only once. The chain uses TRBV4-1 and TRBJ2-1; TRBD2 might be the D (5 bases). CDR1 MGHRA and CDR2 YSYEKL come from the germline V gene. The V end was cut by 2 bases, the J end by 10 bases, with 12 bases between. The CDR3 covers 13 residues. CDR3 DNA sequence: TGCGCCAGCAGCCAAACCACCTCGGGGGAGCAGTTCTTC. Translating it yields CASSQTTSGEQFF.

In DNA form, the CDR3 reads TGTGCCAGCAGCTCGGGACAGCACTATGGCTACACCTTC. Translated: CASSSGQHYGYTF. The chain uses TRBV27 and TRBJ1-2; 7 nucleotides align to TRBD1. Germline V lookup: CDR1 MNHEY, CDR2 SMNVEV (reference sequence). The CDR3 consists of 13 residues. V gave up 6 bases and J gave up 3 bases; unmatched junction bases: 4.

The chain uses TRBV5-1 and TRBJ2-1, with D perhaps TRBD2 (6 bases). CDR3 length equals 12 residues. Per the germline V gene, CDR1 is SGHRS and CDR2 is YFSETQ. V was trimmed by 3 bases and J by 8 bases, leaving 9 bases between them. CDR3: CASSSGAHEQFF. CDR3 nucleotide sequence: TGCGCCAGCAGCTCGGGAGCCCATGAGCAGTTCTTC.

The chain has TRBV7-3 and TRBJ2-1, with D perhaps matching TRBD1 or TRBD2 (5 bases each). The CDR3 has 13 residues. Trimming removed 5 bases at V and 5 bases at J, with 10 bases between. Germline V lookup: CDR1 SGHTA, CDR2 FQGTGA. This CDR3 reads CASSPGRNNEQFF. The CDR3 DNA reads as TGTGCCAGCAGCCCGGGACGGAACAATGAGCAGTTCTTC.

The chain recombines TRBV29-1 with TRBJ2-7; D is perhaps TRBD1 (6 bases). This CDR3 is built from 16 residues. Germline values: CDR1 SQVTM, CDR2 ANQGSEA. V lost 0 bases to trimming and J lost 3 bases, with 18 bases between them. The DNA of the CDR3 is TGCAGCGTTGAAGAGGCCGAACAAACAGGGAGCTACGAGCAGTACTTC. Protein: CSVEEAEQTGSYEQYF.

In its sample, this clone was seen once. The genes are TRBV5-3 and TRBJ2-2; D remains ambiguous. TRBV5-3 counts as an open reading frame of uncertain function. V dropped 0 bases and J dropped 14 bases, with 14 bases sitting between them. The CDR3 is 13 amino acids. The CDR3: CARSLVYSLGLFF. In DNA form, the CDR3 reads TGTGCCAGAAGCTTGGTTTATAGCTTGGGCCTGTTTTTT.

The CDR3 sequence is CASRVTTGVQPQHF. The CDR3 DNA reads as TGTGCCAGCAGGGTGACGACAGGGGTTCAGCCCCAGCATTTT. The J gene is TRBJ1-5, the V gene TRBV28, with 8 bases that match TRBD1. The CDR3 runs to 14 residues. The trim removed 6 bases at V and 6 bases at J, leaving 7 bases unmatched. Looked up from germline, CDR1 is MDHEN and CDR2 is SYDVKM.